The rows below give T cell receptor beta chains drawn from one sample of a study of T cells in Graves' hyperthyroidism and ophthalmopathy. TCRdb itself ran the multiplex PCR reads through MiXCR, one entry per CDR3 protein. The sample yields hundreds of thousands of distinct CDR3 sequences, 18% seen once. Sequenced sample: blood. The receptors were gathered from a woman aged 50 to 60 with Graves' hyperthyroidism that later progressed to Graves' ophthalmopathy. The CDR3 runs from the conserved cysteine through the conserved F or W. A D gene is named only where the DNA matches it firmly. Size tells how often a clone was seen (once, few, many) or the class of an expanded clone, and some rows leave it out.

size | J | D | V | DNA | CDR3
few | TRBJ1-3 | . | TRBV12-3/TRBV12-4 | TGTGCCAGCAGAGCAGGGTACTCTGGAAACACCATATATTTT | CASRAGYSGNTIYF
many | TRBJ2-2 | . | TRBV29-1 | TGCAGCGTTGGACGAGTTGGGGCGCGGACCGGGGAGCTGTTTTTT | CSVGRVGARTGELFF
many | TRBJ1-1 | . | TRBV7-9 | TGTGCCAGCAGCTTATTTCTAGGGGAGTACACTGAAGCTTTCTTT | CASSLFLGEYTEAFF
few | TRBJ1-2 | TRBD1 | TRBV9 | TGTGCCAGCAGCTCCCAACTGGGACAGGAGGCGACCTATGGCTACACCTTC | CASSSQLGQEATYGYTF
many | TRBJ2-1 | TRBD2 | TRBV7-3 | TGTGCCAGCAGCCTGAGGACTAGCGGGGACTACAATGAGCAGTTCTTC | CASSLRTSGDYNEQFF
many | TRBJ2-3 | TRBD1 | TRBV2 | TGTGCCAGCAGTGACGGTGACAGGGGCACAGATACGCAGTATTTT | CASSDGDRGTDTQYF
many | TRBJ2-2 | TRBD1 | TRBV3-1 | TGTGCCAGCAGCCACCCGGGACAGGGCATCGGGGAGCTGTTTTTT | CASSHPGQGIGELFF
many | TRBJ1-2 | . | TRBV11-2 | TGTGCCAGCAGCCAAAGAATACAGGCGACCTATGGCTACACCTTC | CASSQRIQATYGYTF
. | TRBJ1-2 | TRBD1 | TRBV11-2 | TGTGCCAGCAGCGACTGGGACAGTTCCTATGGCTACACCTTC | CASSDWDSSYGYTF
. | TRBJ1-2 | TRBD1 | TRBV5-1 | TGCGCCAGCAGCTACAGGACAGGGGATCCCTATGGCTACACCTTC | CASSYRTGDPYGYTF
few | TRBJ1-1 | TRBD1 | TRBV3-1 | TGTGCCAGCAGCCAATCATCGGACAGGTCCGTCACTGAAGCTTTCTTT | CASSQSSDRSVTEAFF
few | TRBJ1-2 | . | TRBV7-9 | TGTGCCAGCAGCAGAGGGACCGAGGACCTCTATGGCTACACCTTC | CASSRGTEDLYGYTF
many | TRBJ2-1 | TRBD2 | TRBV3-1 | TGTGCCAGCAGCCATACCGGGACTAAGCGCTACAATGAGCAGTTCTTC | CASSHTGTKRYNEQFF
. | TRBJ2-4 | TRBD1 | TRBV27 | TGTGCCAGCAGTTTGAGGGGGTCAGGGGGCAAAAACATTCAGTACTTC | CASSLRGSGGKNIQYF
few | TRBJ1-3 | TRBD1 | TRBV6-1 | TGTGCCAGCGGAGACAGGGTCTCTGGAAACACCATATATTTT | CASGDRVSGNTIYF
many | TRBJ1-6 | . | TRBV12-3/TRBV12-4 | TGTGCCAGCAGTCCGCAAGGGGTGGATAATTCACCCCTCCACTTT | CASSPQGVDNSPLHF
few | TRBJ2-7 | TRBD1 | TRBV27 | TGTGCCAGCAGTTTCGGGGACAGGGCACACGAGCAGTACTTC | CASSFGDRAHEQYF
many | TRBJ1-3 | . | TRBV12-3/TRBV12-4 | TGTGCCAGCAGCCTCTCTGGAAACACCATATATTTT | CASSLSGNTIYF
. | TRBJ2-5 | . | TRBV9 | TGTGCCAGCAGCGTAGATCCCTTGACTAGAGGAGAGACCCAGTACTTC | CASSVDPLTRGETQYF
many | TRBJ1-5 | . | TRBV30 | TGTGCCTGGAGTGTATTGGCAGAGTCACGGCCCCAGCATTTT | CAWSVLAESRPQHF
many | TRBJ1-5 | . | TRBV12-3/TRBV12-4 | TGTGCCAGCAGTCCGAGGGATAGATTAGATCAGCCCCAGCATTTT | CASSPRDRLDQPQHF
. | TRBJ1-3 | . | TRBV10-3 | TGTGCCATCAGTGAGGCAAGTAACTCTGGAAACACCATATATTTT | CAISEASNSGNTIYF
many | TRBJ2-2 | . | TRBV18 | TGTGCCAGCAGCCCAACCCAGGGAAACACCGGGGAGCTGTTTTTT | CASSPTQGNTGELFF
few | TRBJ1-1 | . | TRBV20-1 | TGCAGTGCTAGTACAGGGCGGACTGAAGCTTTCTTT | CSASTGRTEAFF
. | TRBJ1-5 | . | TRBV20-1 | TGCAGTGCTAGAGATTTCGGGGGCGAAGACCAGCCCCAGCATTTT | CSARDFGGEDQPQHF
. | TRBJ2-1 | . | TRBV5-1 | TGCGCCAGCAGCTTGGGACAGGAGTCCTACAATGAGCAGTTCTTC | CASSLGQESYNEQFF
many | TRBJ2-7 | . | TRBV13 | TGTGCCAGCAGCTTCAGCGGAGCCTACGAGCAGTACTTC | CASSFSGAYEQYF
few | TRBJ1-5 | TRBD1 | TRBV6-1 | TGTGCCAGCAGGGTCTCCACAGGGGGCGTCGGCAATCAGCCCCAGCATTTT | CASRVSTGGVGNQPQHF
. | TRBJ1-5 | . | TRBV6-1 | TGTGCCAGCGCCTTTTCATATAGCAATCAGCCCCAGCATTTT | CASAFSYSNQPQHF
few | TRBJ2-7 | TRBD1 | TRBV20-1 | TGCAGTGCTAGACGGCAGGGGGCGGACGAGCAGTACTTC | CSARRQGADEQYF
few | TRBJ2-7 | TRBD1 | TRBV6-2/TRBV6-3 | TGTGCCAGCAGTGGGACAGGGTTCGAGCAGTACTTC | CASSGTGFEQYF
few | TRBJ2-1 | TRBD1 | TRBV9 | TGTGCCAGCAGCGTAGGGGGGGACAGGGGTAAGAATGAGCAGTTCTTC | CASSVGGDRGKNEQFF
many | TRBJ1-5 | TRBD1 | TRBV2 | TGTGCCAGCAGTGAAGGCATTGGGACAGGTGGTCAGCCCCAGCATTTT | CASSEGIGTGGQPQHF
few | TRBJ2-1 | . | TRBV6-1 | TGTGCCAGCCGCAGCAATGAGCAGTTCTTC | CASRSNEQFF
many | TRBJ1-1 | . | TRBV9 | TGTGCCAGCAGCGTAGGGGGACTCCACACTGAAGCTTTCTTT | CASSVGGLHTEAFF
. | TRBJ1-4 | . | TRBV5-6 | TGTGCCAGCAGCAAGATGAGGGAGGGTGAAAAACTGTTTTTT | CASSKMREGEKLFF
few | TRBJ1-1 | . | TRBV7-3 | TGTGCCAGCAGCTTACATGAGGAAACTGAAGCTTTCTTT | CASSLHEETEAFF
few | TRBJ1-1 | . | TRBV6-5 | TGTGCCAGCAGTTACGACGGGAACACTGAAGCTTTCTTT | CASSYDGNTEAFF
few | TRBJ2-1 | . | TRBV19 | TGTGCCAGTAGTATGAATACTGGGGGTTCTCACAATGAGCAGTTCTTC | CASSMNTGGSHNEQFF
many | TRBJ1-6 | . | TRBV7-2 | TGTGCCAGCAGCCCAACTCTGGGGGCTTATTCACCCCTCCACTTT | CASSPTLGAYSPLHF
. | TRBJ1-2 | . | TRBV29-1 | TGCAGCGTTAACCGGGGAGAGGGAGGCTACACCTTC | CSVNRGEGGYTF
few | TRBJ2-1 | . | TRBV12-3/TRBV12-4 | TGTGCCAGCAGCGGGATGGGGGAGTACAATGAGCAGTTCTTC | CASSGMGEYNEQFF
. | TRBJ2-5 | TRBD2 | TRBV27 | TGTGCCAGCAGCAATGGGGAGGGTTCGGAGACCCAGTACTTC | CASSNGEGSETQYF
many | TRBJ2-7 | . | TRBV20-1 | TGCAGTGCAGCAGCGACGGATACCTACGAGCAGTACTTC | CSAAATDTYEQYF
many | TRBJ1-1 | . | TRBV7-9 | TGTGCCAGCAGCTCCTACCCCCCTGAAGCTTTCTTT | CASSSYPPEAFF
. | TRBJ1-6 | . | TRBV6-1 | TGTGCCAGCAGCCGAGGGGGGAGCCGAAATTCACCCCTCCACTTT | CASSRGGSRNSPLHF
. | TRBJ2-1 | TRBD1 | TRBV20-1 | TGCAGTTCTACCCGGGACAGGGCGTTCGATGAGCAGTTCTTC | CSSTRDRAFDEQFF
many | TRBJ2-7 | . | TRBV12-3/TRBV12-4 | TGTGCCAGCAGTTCCGGAGGCGAGCAGTACTTC | CASSSGGEQYF
. | TRBJ2-1 | . | TRBV7-2 | TGTGCCAGCAGCGTTACCGGGGGCCCCTACAATGAGCAGTTCTTC | CASSVTGGPYNEQFF
. | TRBJ1-5 | . | TRBV12-3/TRBV12-4 | TGTGCCAGCAGTCCCCGGGACACCCGGAGCAATCAGCCCCAGCATTTT | CASSPRDTRSNQPQHF
. | TRBJ1-4 | . | TRBV6-1 | TGTGCCAGCGGATCGACAGGTTTTGAAAAACTGTTTTTT | CASGSTGFEKLFF
. | TRBJ1-2 | TRBD1 | TRBV20-1 | TGCAGTGCTAGAAACCCGGGACAGGGTGGAAAGCGGGGCTACACCTTC | CSARNPGQGGKRGYTF
. | TRBJ1-1 | . | TRBV5-1 | TGCGCCAGCAGCCCCGCCACAGGGCCCCCTGAAGCTTTCTTT | CASSPATGPPEAFF
many | TRBJ1-4 | . | TRBV6-1 | TGTGCCAGCAGCGAAAATGGGGGAGGTGAAAAACTGTTTTTT | CASSENGGGEKLFF
many | TRBJ2-1 | TRBD1 | TRBV5-6 | TGTGCCAGCAGCAGCCCGGGACAGGGGAATGAGCAGTTCTTC | CASSSPGQGNEQFF